A selection of T cell receptor beta chains follows, all from one sample in a study of T cells after yellow fever vaccination. TCRdb reprocessed the 5' RACE reads with MiXCR, giving one entry per CDR3 protein. The table shows about 360,000 distinct CDR3 sequences, with approximately 6% occurring only once. Here the sequenced sample was PBMCs, taken 5 days after the yellow fever booster vaccination. The receptor set was obtained from a man in his thirties or forties who received the YFV17D yellow fever vaccine. Both conserved end residues are part of each CDR3. D genes are given only for firm matches. Clone size, where shown, is once, few, many, or a class for clones that have expanded.

>TRBD2|TRBJ2-7|TRBV20-1|-
TGCAGCAGCGGGAAAACCTACGAGCAGTACTTC
CSSGKTYEQYF
>-|TRBJ2-5|TRBV15|few
TGTGCCACCAGCAGAGACCAGGGATGGGAGACCCAGTACTTC
CATSRDQGWETQYF
>-|TRBJ2-1|TRBV19|few
TGTGCCAGTAGTCTACTACTCGCGGGGTACAATGAGCAGTTCTTC
CASSLLLAGYNEQFF
>TRBD2|TRBJ2-1|TRBV6-1|many
TGTGCCAGCCAAACCACGGCTAGCGGGAGAGACAATGAGCAGTTCTTC
CASQTTASGRDNEQFF
>TRBD1|TRBJ2-7|TRBV7-2|-
TGTGCCAGCAGCAACCGGGACAGCCCCTACGAGCAGTACTTC
CASSNRDSPYEQYF
>-|TRBJ2-7|TRBV7-2|-
TGTGCCAGCAGCTTATATCAGGCAAGTCAGTACGAGCAGTACTTC
CASSLYQASQYEQYF
>TRBD2|TRBJ2-2|TRBV30|-
TGTGCCTGGAGGACCAGCGGGAGGATTCCGGGCACCGGGGAGCTGTTTTTT
CAWRTSGRIPGTGELFF
>TRBD1|TRBJ2-2|TRBV7-3|-
TGTGCCAGCAGCCGACCGGGACAGGGTTACGGGGAGCTGTTTTTT
CASSRPGQGYGELFF
>-|TRBJ2-2|TRBV4-3|many
TGCGCCAGCAGCCAAGCTGGGGCAGGAGGGGAGCTGTTTTTT
CASSQAGAGGELFF
>-|TRBJ2-7|TRBV7-2|few
TGTGCCAGCAGCCCAGGAGTACGGGAAGAAAGTCTGTACTTC
CASSPGVREESLYF
>-|TRBJ2-6|TRBV10-2|many
TGCGCCAGCAGTGAGAGAGTTCTCTCGGGGTCTGGGGCCAACGTCCTGACTTTC
CASSERVLSGSGANVLTF
>-|TRBJ1-1|TRBV5-6|many
TGTGCCAGCAGCGGAACGAGGGGGGAAGCTTTCTTT
CASSGTRGEAFF
>-|TRBJ2-1|TRBV12-3/TRBV12-4|-
TGTGCCAGCAGTTTGTCGCGGGGAAGAGTGCAGTTCTTC
CASSLSRGRVQFF
>-|TRBJ2-1|TRBV6-2/TRBV6-3|-
TGTGCCAGCAGTTACTCCACGGGAACCCCTGTGAATGAGCAGTTCTTC
CASSYSTGTPVNEQFF